This is a list of T cell receptor beta chains from one sample in a study of lymphopenia after photon versus proton radiotherapy. Here immunoSEQ multiplex PCR was the method, and the copy in TCRdb shows in-frame clones only, minus some. The sample lists tens of thousands of clones, roughly 82% occurring once. The sequencing here drew on peripheral blood, taken from a patient treated with proton-based radiotherapy. These receptors were obtained from a woman aged 70-85 years with pancreatic cancer. CDR3s include the opening cysteine and the closing phenylalanine or tryptophan. Each record gives: V gene, D gene, clone size, J gene, CDR3 DNA, CDR3 protein. A D gene is named only where the DNA matches it firmly. Clone size, where shown, is once, few, many, or a class for clones that have expanded.

V gene: TRBV28
D gene: NA
clone size: NA
J gene: TRBJ2-7
CDR3 DNA: TGTGCCAGCAGTAAACAGGGCGGCCAAACCTACGAGCAGTACTTC
CDR3 protein: CASSKQGGQTYEQYF

V gene: TRBV27
D gene: NA
clone size: NA
J gene: TRBJ2-7
CDR3 DNA: TGTGCCAGCAGTTTCGCCACAGGGGGAGGGGAGCAGTACTTC
CDR3 protein: CASSFATGGGEQYF

V gene: TRBV7-3
D gene: NA
clone size: few
J gene: TRBJ2-5
CDR3 DNA: TGTGCCAGCAGCTTACAGGGGTGGGAAGAGACCCAGTACTTC
CDR3 protein: CASSLQGWEETQYF

V gene: TRBV7-2
D gene: TRBD2
clone size: NA
J gene: TRBJ2-1
CDR3 DNA: TGTGCCAGCAGCTTAGACACTAGCGGGAGTCGGAATGAGCAGTTCTTC
CDR3 protein: CASSLDTSGSRNEQFF

V gene: TRBV7-3
D gene: NA
clone size: NA
J gene: TRBJ1-2
CDR3 DNA: TGTGCCAGCAGCGAACAGGGAAACTATGGCTACACCTTC
CDR3 protein: CASSEQGNYGYTF

V gene: TRBV10-3
D gene: NA
clone size: NA
J gene: TRBJ1-1
CDR3 DNA: TGTGCCATCTCCGCAGACATGAACACTGAAGCTTTCTTT
CDR3 protein: CAISADMNTEAFF

V gene: TRBV6-5
D gene: NA
clone size: NA
J gene: TRBJ2-5
CDR3 DNA: TGTGCCAGCAGGCGCCTAGGAGGGTCCGGCGAGACCCAGTACTTC
CDR3 protein: CASRRLGGSGETQYF

V gene: TRBV6-5
D gene: NA
clone size: NA
J gene: TRBJ1-2
CDR3 DNA: TGTGCCAGCAGTTACGACCACGCAGATCTTGGCTACACCTTC
CDR3 protein: CASSYDHADLGYTF

V gene: TRBV4-1
D gene: NA
clone size: NA
J gene: TRBJ1-5
CDR3 DNA: TGCGCCAGCAGCCAAGATGGTGGGCATAGCAATCAGCCCCAGCATTTT
CDR3 protein: CASSQDGGHSNQPQHF

V gene: TRBV7-8
D gene: NA
clone size: NA
J gene: TRBJ1-5
CDR3 DNA: TGTGCCAGCAGCTTAGGCACAGGGCCTAATCAGCCCCAGCATTTT
CDR3 protein: CASSLGTGPNQPQHF

V gene: TRBV5-8
D gene: TRBD1
clone size: NA
J gene: TRBJ2-2
CDR3 DNA: TGTGCCAGCAGCCCCGGACAGGTTCGGATCACCGGGGAGCTGTTTTTT
CDR3 protein: CASSPGQVRITGELFF

V gene: TRBV28
D gene: NA
clone size: NA
J gene: TRBJ2-7
CDR3 DNA: TGTGCCAGCAGTTTAGGAGGCAGTCCTCCATCCTACGAGCAGTACTTC
CDR3 protein: CASSLGGSPPSYEQYF

V gene: TRBV19
D gene: NA
clone size: NA
J gene: TRBJ1-6
CDR3 DNA: TGTGCCAGTAGTATAGAAGACTTTTATAATTCACCCCTCCACTTT
CDR3 protein: CASSIEDFYNSPLHF

V gene: TRBV9
D gene: NA
clone size: NA
J gene: TRBJ1-3
CDR3 DNA: TGTGCCAGCAGCGTAGACTGGGGACCGGAAAACACCATATATTTT
CDR3 protein: CASSVDWGPENTIYF

V gene: TRBV5-4
D gene: NA
clone size: NA
J gene: TRBJ1-1
CDR3 DNA: TGTGCCAGCAGCTTGGCCTATGGACTCCTAGGGGACACTGAAGCTTTCTTT
CDR3 protein: CASSLAYGLLGDTEAFF

V gene: TRBV27
D gene: NA
clone size: once
J gene: TRBJ2-3
CDR3 DNA: TGTGCCAGCAGTAAGTCTAGGGATGTCGATGGTACAGATACGCAGTATTTT
CDR3 protein: CASSKSRDVDGTDTQYF

V gene: TRBV7-9
D gene: TRBD1
clone size: NA
J gene: TRBJ2-7
CDR3 DNA: TGTGCCAGCAGCATAACCGGGACAGGGGGCTCCCACGAGCAGTACTTC
CDR3 protein: CASSITGTGGSHEQYF

V gene: TRBV6-5
D gene: NA
clone size: NA
J gene: TRBJ2-1
CDR3 DNA: TGTGCCAGCAGACGATTGGGAGAGCAGTTCTTC
CDR3 protein: CASRRLGEQFF

V gene: TRBV19
D gene: TRBD2
clone size: NA
J gene: TRBJ2-4
CDR3 DNA: TGTGCCAGTAGTAACGGACTAGCGGGAGGGCCGGGAAACATTCAGTACTTC
CDR3 protein: CASSNGLAGGPGNIQYF

V gene: TRBV28
D gene: TRBD2
clone size: NA
J gene: TRBJ2-1
CDR3 DNA: TGTGCCAGCACTCCCGACCCGGGACTAGGTTACAATGAGCAGTTCTTC
CDR3 protein: CASTPDPGLGYNEQFF

V gene: TRBV9
D gene: NA
clone size: NA
J gene: TRBJ1-1
CDR3 DNA: TGTGCCAGCAGAGGGGCCATGAACACTGAAGCTTTCTTT
CDR3 protein: CASRGAMNTEAFF

V gene: TRBV10-3
D gene: NA
clone size: NA
J gene: TRBJ2-3
CDR3 DNA: TGTGCCATTGGGGGTACACAACCAACTAGCACAGATACGCAGTATTTT
CDR3 protein: CAIGGTQPTSTDTQYF

V gene: TRBV9
D gene: TRBD2
clone size: NA
J gene: TRBJ2-7
CDR3 DNA: TGTGCCAGCAGCGTAGACCTGTTAGCGGGATCCGAGCAGTACTTC
CDR3 protein: CASSVDLLAGSEQYF

V gene: TRBV5-3
D gene: NA
clone size: NA
J gene: TRBJ2-1
CDR3 DNA: TGTGCCAGAAGCCTGGACCACCACAATGAGCAGTTCTTC
CDR3 protein: CARSLDHHNEQFF

V gene: TRBV15
D gene: NA
clone size: NA
J gene: TRBJ2-4
CDR3 DNA: TGTGCCACCAGCAGAGATCAAGGCGGCCCCGGGGGAAACATTCAGTACTTC
CDR3 protein: CATSRDQGGPGGNIQYF

V gene: TRBV5-1
D gene: TRBD2
clone size: NA
J gene: TRBJ2-1
CDR3 DNA: TGCGCCAGCAGCCAGAATCTAGCGGGAGCTGGGAATGAGCAGTTCTTC
CDR3 protein: CASSQNLAGAGNEQFF

V gene: TRBV5-4
D gene: NA
clone size: NA
J gene: TRBJ1-2
CDR3 DNA: TGTGCCAGCAGCTTGGGAGGGGACGGGACCTATGGCTACACCTTC
CDR3 protein: CASSLGGDGTYGYTF

V gene: TRBV19
D gene: NA
clone size: few
J gene: TRBJ2-3
CDR3 DNA: TGTGCCAGTAGGGTGACAGGCAGCACAGATACGCAGTATTTT
CDR3 protein: CASRVTGSTDTQYF

V gene: TRBV30
D gene: TRBD2
clone size: NA
J gene: TRBJ2-6
CDR3 DNA: TGTGCCTGGAGTGTAAGCCGACTAGCGGGAGTCTCAGGGGCCAACGTCCTGACTTTC
CDR3 protein: CAWSVSRLAGVSGANVLTF

V gene: TRBV9
D gene: NA
clone size: NA
J gene: TRBJ2-1
CDR3 DNA: TGTGCCAGCAGCGCCGGGACCCCCTCCTACAATGAGCAGTTCTTC
CDR3 protein: CASSAGTPSYNEQFF

V gene: TRBV4-2
D gene: NA
clone size: NA
J gene: TRBJ2-2
CDR3 DNA: TGTGCCAGCAGCCAAATGGGGGGTGCGAACACCGGGGAGCTGTTTTTT
CDR3 protein: CASSQMGGANTGELFF

V gene: TRBV15
D gene: NA
clone size: NA
J gene: TRBJ2-3
CDR3 DNA: TGTGCCACCAGCAGAGTTAGGGGGGAGCCAGATACGCAGTATTTT
CDR3 protein: CATSRVRGEPDTQYF

V gene: TRBV7-9
D gene: NA
clone size: NA
J gene: TRBJ2-7
CDR3 DNA: TGTGCCAGCAGCTTCGGAGCCCCCCTATTGGAGCAGTACTTC
CDR3 protein: CASSFGAPLLEQYF

V gene: TRBV5-1
D gene: NA
clone size: NA
J gene: TRBJ2-1
CDR3 DNA: TGCGCCAGCAGAGGGGGCACTAGCGGCGCCTACAATGAGCAGTTCTTC
CDR3 protein: CASRGGTSGAYNEQFF

V gene: TRBV27
D gene: TRBD1
clone size: medium-sized
J gene: TRBJ2-7
CDR3 DNA: TGTGCCAGCAGTCTCAAGGACAGGAGCTCCTACGAGCAGTACTTC
CDR3 protein: CASSLKDRSSYEQYF

V gene: TRBV5-1
D gene: TRBD1
clone size: once
J gene: TRBJ1-1
CDR3 DNA: TGCGCCAGCAGCCCAAGGACAGGGGTCGACACTGAAGCTTTCTTT
CDR3 protein: CASSPRTGVDTEAFF

V gene: TRBV4-2
D gene: NA
clone size: NA
J gene: TRBJ1-5
CDR3 DNA: TGTGCCAGCAGCCAAGGGACATCTCATAGCAATCAGCCCCAGCATTTT
CDR3 protein: CASSQGTSHSNQPQHF

V gene: TRBV10-2
D gene: TRBD1
clone size: NA
J gene: TRBJ1-1
CDR3 DNA: TGCGCCAGCAGGACAACAGGGGGCGTTAAAGCTTTCTTT
CDR3 protein: CASRTTGGVKAFF

V gene: TRBV9
D gene: NA
clone size: NA
J gene: TRBJ1-2
CDR3 DNA: TGTGCCAGCAGCGTAGATGGTCAGGGTCTAGCTGGCTACACCTTC
CDR3 protein: CASSVDGQGLAGYTF

V gene: TRBV25-1
D gene: NA
clone size: NA
J gene: TRBJ2-7
CDR3 DNA: TGTGCCAGCAGTGAAGTAGGAACCTACGAGCAGTACTTC
CDR3 protein: CASSEVGTYEQYF

V gene: TRBV7-3
D gene: NA
clone size: NA
J gene: TRBJ1-4
CDR3 DNA: TGTGCCAGCAGCCCTGGCGGCCCCGGAGGTGAAAAACTGTTTTTT
CDR3 protein: CASSPGGPGGEKLFF

V gene: TRBV6-6
D gene: NA
clone size: NA
J gene: TRBJ1-1
CDR3 DNA: TGTGCCAGTGGAGTGGGACACACTGAAGCTTTCTTT
CDR3 protein: CASGVGHTEAFF

V gene: TRBV11-2
D gene: TRBD2
clone size: NA
J gene: TRBJ2-1
CDR3 DNA: TGTGCCAGCAGCTTAGTTCGATTAGCTAGCGGGAGGCCTGAGCAGTTCTTC
CDR3 protein: CASSLVRLASGRPEQFF

V gene: TRBV7-2
D gene: NA
clone size: NA
J gene: TRBJ2-7
CDR3 DNA: TGTGCCAGCAGCTTAGTACAAAGGGCTAGCTCCGAGCAGTACTTC
CDR3 protein: CASSLVQRASSEQYF

V gene: TRBV5-4
D gene: NA
clone size: NA
J gene: TRBJ2-5
CDR3 DNA: TGTGCCAGCAGCTTTGGTGGGGGATACCAAGAGACCCAGTACTTC
CDR3 protein: CASSFGGGYQETQYF

V gene: TRBV28
D gene: NA
clone size: once
J gene: TRBJ1-1
CDR3 DNA: TGTGCCAGCAGTACCGACCTTAGATCGTGGACTGAAGCTTTCTTT
CDR3 protein: CASSTDLRSWTEAFF

V gene: TRBV29-1
D gene: NA
clone size: NA
J gene: TRBJ1-1
CDR3 DNA: TGCAGCGTTGCTAGACAGCTTGGGACTGAAGCTTTCTTT
CDR3 protein: CSVARQLGTEAFF

V gene: TRBV11-1
D gene: NA
clone size: NA
J gene: TRBJ2-3
CDR3 DNA: TGTGCCAGCAGCTTAGGGAGACATACCGCTAGCACAGATACGCAGTATTTT
CDR3 protein: CASSLGRHTASTDTQYF

V gene: TRBV9
D gene: NA
clone size: NA
J gene: TRBJ1-2
CDR3 DNA: TGTGCCAGCAGCGTAAACCCGAGGGAAACGGTGGGGACCGGCTACACCTTC
CDR3 protein: CASSVNPRETVGTGYTF

V gene: TRBV11-2
D gene: NA
clone size: NA
J gene: TRBJ1-6
CDR3 DNA: TGTGCCAGCAGCTCCACGGGGAAAAACAGAGATTCACCCCTCCACTTT
CDR3 protein: CASSSTGKNRDSPLHF

V gene: TRBV19
D gene: TRBD1
clone size: NA
J gene: TRBJ1-5
CDR3 DNA: TGTGCCAGCCGGACAGGGACGTCGAGAGTCGATCAGCCCCAGCATTTT
CDR3 protein: CASRTGTSRVDQPQHF

V gene: TRBV9
D gene: TRBD2
clone size: NA
J gene: TRBJ2-3
CDR3 DNA: TGTGCCAGCAGCGTAGGGCTAGCGGGAGGATACACAGATACGCAGTATTTT
CDR3 protein: CASSVGLAGGYTDTQYF

V gene: TRBV5-3
D gene: NA
clone size: NA
J gene: TRBJ1-2
CDR3 DNA: TGTGCCAGAAGCTTGAGTCCCTATGGCTACACCTTC
CDR3 protein: CARSLSPYGYTF

V gene: TRBV7-3
D gene: TRBD1
clone size: NA
J gene: TRBJ2-3
CDR3 DNA: TGTGCCAGCAGCCTCTTGGTGACAGGGGGGACAGATACGCAGTATTTT
CDR3 protein: CASSLLVTGGTDTQYF

V gene: TRBV7-2
D gene: NA
clone size: NA
J gene: TRBJ2-1
CDR3 DNA: TGTGCCAGCAGCTTTGAGTCCCCGCGGGGTAACAATGAGCAGTTCTTC
CDR3 protein: CASSFESPRGNNEQFF

V gene: TRBV11-3
D gene: NA
clone size: NA
J gene: TRBJ2-1
CDR3 DNA: TGTGCCAGCAGCTTTGAGGGAGCTCTCTACAATGAGCAGTTCTTC
CDR3 protein: CASSFEGALYNEQFF

V gene: TRBV28
D gene: NA
clone size: NA
J gene: TRBJ1-5
CDR3 DNA: TGTGCCATCCGTGGGTTCCCAGGGCAGGGTAATCAGCCCCAGCATTTT
CDR3 protein: CAIRGFPGQGNQPQHF